What follows are 27 T cell receptor beta chains derived from one specimen sequenced in a study of blood T cell repertoires in COVID-19 (TCRdb year 2020). Library generation was performed with the immunoSEQ multiplex PCR assay. Held by TCRdb, this immuneACCESS table contains in-frame sequences only and omits some clones. Under half of the omission traces to an unresolved V gene where checked; the cause of the rest is unknown. The sample table records 120,000 or so clones; roughly 76% of these occur just once. The top ten constitute 6% to 8% of the sample. Sequenced material: peripheral blood. These receptors were collected from a woman aged 55 to 70 with acute or convalescent COVID-19.

This clone was found a few times. The rearrangement uses TRBV7-8 and TRBJ2-7, with D possibly being TRBD1 (6 bases). In germline, CDR1 is SGHVS, CDR2 FQNEAQ. This CDR3 is built from 15 residues. The V end was cut by 1 base, the J end by 5 bases, with 15 bases between. The CDR3, as DNA: TGTGCCAGCAGCTTAGAGGGTGGCAGGGGCCACGAGCAGTACTTC. This sequence encodes CASSLEGGRGHEQYF. The full variable domain, completed using reference TRBV7-8 and TRBJ2-7, is GAGVSQSPRYKVAKRGQDVALRCDPISGHVSLFWYQQALGQGPEFLTYFQNEAQLDKSGLPSDRFFAERPEGSVSTLKIQRTQQEDSAVYLCASSLEGGRGHEQYFGPGTRLTVT.

This clone was observed a handful of times. J is TRBJ1-6 and V is TRBV4-3, with 7 bases matching TRBD1. The germline gives CDR1 LGHNA, CDR2 YSLEER. J was trimmed by 10 bases and V by 0 bases; bases with no gene match: 6. This CDR3 spans 15 amino acids. The CDR3 sequence is CASSQDLQGSSPLHF. CDR3 DNA sequence: TGCGCCAGCAGCCAAGATCTACAGGGGAGCTCACCCCTCCACTTT.

The chain links TRBV6-2 or TRBV6-3 to TRBJ1-5; D is undetermined. This CDR3 is built from 14 residues. V lost 6 bases, J lost 5 bases, and 14 bases lay in between. CDR1 is MNHEY, CDR2 SVGEGT, per germline. Here the CDR3 DNA reads TGTGCCAGCAGCCGAGGCGGCTTAGATCAGCCCCAGCATTTT. Translating gives CASSRGGLDQPQHF.

The genes are TRBV9 and TRBJ1-3, with D maybe TRBD1 (5 bases). V lost 0 bases and J 4 bases, leaving 11 bases between the germline ends. Germline CDR1 reads SGDLS; CDR2 reads YYNGEE. The CDR3 is made up of 15 amino acids. CDR3 sequence reads: CASSVAQGSGNTIYF. In DNA, the CDR3 is TGTGCCAGCAGCGTAGCGCAGGGTTCAGGAAACACCATATATTTT.

The chain recombines TRBV7-2 with TRBJ1-5; 9 bases match TRBD1. This CDR3 contains 12 residues. Losses at the gene ends were 5 bases for V and 11 bases for J; bases not matched to a gene: 4. The germline V gene encodes CDR1 SGHTA and CDR2 FQGNSA. The CDR3 spells CASSLTGGSQHF. CDR3 nucleotide sequence: TGTGCCAGCAGCCTGACAGGGGGATCCCAGCATTTT.

The genes are TRBV5-5 and TRBJ1-2, with D possibly matching TRBD1 (6 bases). The CDR3 totals 13 residues. Germline V lookup: CDR1 SGHKS, CDR2 YYEKEE (reference sequence). V lost 4 bases to trimming and J lost 4 bases, with 11 bases between them. CDR3 protein: CASSRRGGYGYTF. DNA for the CDR3: TGTGCCAGCAGCCGAAGGGGGGGCTATGGCTACACCTTC.

This clone was recorded a few times. The rearrangement uses TRBV10-3 and TRBJ1-5, with no clear D. Germline CDR1 ENHRY, CDR2 SYGVKD. Trimming shortened V by 0 bases and J by 7 bases, and 7 bases separated the two germline ends. The CDR3 consists of 13 residues. CDR3 coding DNA: TGTGCCATCAGTGAGTCGGAGTTCCAGCCCCAGCATTTT. It translates to CAISESEFQPQHF.

This chain connects TRBV3-1 (or the pseudogene TRBV3-2) to TRBJ2-7; D is perhaps TRBD2 (5 bases). V was trimmed by 3 bases and J by 0 bases, leaving 6 bases between them. From germline, CDR1 is LGHDT and CDR2 YNNKEL (reference sequence). There are 13 residues in the CDR3. This CDR3 reads CASSHGDSYEQYF. The CDR3, as DNA: TGTGCCAGCAGCCACGGGGACTCCTACGAGCAGTACTTC.

The V and J genes are TRBV19 and TRBJ2-2, with D possibly TRBD1 on 6 matching bases. CDR1 LNHDA and CDR2 SQIVND come from the germline V gene (reference sequence). V lost 6 bases and J 3 bases, leaving 20 bases between the germline ends. The CDR3 runs 17 residues. CDR3 in amino acids: CASRLDRGAGDTGELFF. In DNA form, the CDR3 reads TGTGCCAGTAGGCTAGACAGAGGGGCAGGGGACACCGGGGAGCTGTTTTTT.

The V and J genes are TRBV27 and TRBJ1-2; 8 bases are a match to TRBD1. This CDR3 spans 13 amino acids. CDR1 MNHEY and CDR2 SMNVEV come from the germline V gene (reference sequence). V shed 3 bases, J shed 5 bases, and the junction held 2 bases outside the gene matches. Here the CDR3 DNA reads TGTGCCAGCAGTTTGCGACAGGGGTATGGCTACACCTTC. This translates into CASSLRQGYGYTF.

The gene calls are TRBV6-6 and TRBJ2-7, with 11 bases aligning to TRBD1. The CDR3 extends over 15 amino acids. Germline V lookup: CDR1 MNHNY, CDR2 SVGAGI (reference sequence). With 6 bases clipped from V and 3 bases from J, the junction kept 7 bases outside the gene matches. Here the CDR3 reads CASRDPGQGVYEQYF. CDR3 DNA: TGTGCCAGCAGGGATCCGGGACAGGGGGTCTACGAGCAGTACTTC.

The chain links TRBV18 to TRBJ1-2, with 11 positions matching TRBD1. The CDR3 runs to 14 residues. Unmatched junction bases numbered 5, after V lost 3 bases and J lost 8 bases. Germline V gives CDR1 KGHSH, CDR2 LQKENI. The CDR3 region is CASSPGQGAIGYTF. CDR3 DNA: TGTGCCAGCTCACCTGGACAGGGGGCGATAGGCTACACCTTC.

The CDR3 nucleotides read TGTGCCAGCCGACAGGGGGTCGTAGGTGAGCAGTTCTTC. This encodes CASRQGVVGEQFF. The V gene is TRBV12-3 or TRBV12-4, the J gene TRBJ2-1; 9 bases are shared with TRBD1. The J segment lost 9 bases and the V segment lost 8 bases, leaving 8 bases of the junction unmatched. This CDR3 spans 13 amino acids.

This chain uses TRBV5-8 with TRBJ1-5; D unclear. Germline V gene lookup returns CDR1 SGHTS and CDR2 YDEGEE. The ends were cut back, 0 bases at V and 0 bases at J, with 13 bases in the middle. The CDR3 spans 17 residues. The CDR3, as DNA: TGTGCCAGCAGCTTGGGGTGGCATCGGGGTAGCAATCAGCCCCAGCATTTT. This translates into CASSLGWHRGSNQPQHF. Based on the CDR3 plus reference TRBV5-8 and TRBJ1-5, the full variable domain is EAGVTQSPTHLIKTRGQQATLRCSPISGHTSVYWYQQALGLGLQFLLWYDEGEERNRGNFPPRFSGRQFPNYSSELNVNALELEDSALYLCASSLGWHRGSNQPQHFGDGTRLSIL.

V usage is TRBV11-2 and J usage is TRBJ2-6; D is perhaps TRBD1 (5 bases). CDR1 SGHAT and CDR2 FQNNGV come from the germline V gene. Trimming removed 0 bases from V and 2 bases from J, with 5 bases in between. This CDR3 has 15 residues. The CDR3 coding sequence is TGTGCCAGCAGCTTAGACAGGGCTGGGGCCAACGTCCTGACTTTC. It specifies CASSLDRAGANVLTF.

V is TRBV2 and J is TRBJ2-7; 8 nucleotides agree with TRBD1. Trimming took 4 bases from V and 5 from J; bases not matched to a gene: 4. The CDR3 loop spans 13 amino acids. The V gene's germline CDR1 is SNHLY and CDR2 FYNNEI. In nucleotides, the CDR3 is TGTGCCAGCAGTGCGCAGACAGGGGACGAGCAGTACTTC. It encodes CASSAQTGDEQYF.

The V and J genes are TRBV18 and TRBJ1-2; 7 positions match TRBD1. The germline gives CDR1 KGHSH, CDR2 LQKENI. V was clipped by 6 bases and J by 6 bases; unmatched bases: 4. The CDR3 length is 12 residues. As DNA, the CDR3 is TGTGCCAGCTCCCGACAGGGAGATGGCTACACCTTC. Residues: CASSRQGDGYTF.

The chain combines TRBV19 with TRBJ1-6; 7 positions match TRBD1. The CDR3 sequence is 15 residues long. V lost 3 bases and J lost 8; bases outside the gene matches: 7. CDR1 and CDR2 (germline): LNHDA, SQIVND (reference sequence). CDR3 residues: CASSIVGQWDSPLHF. The DNA of the CDR3 is TGTGCCAGTAGTATTGTGGGACAGTGGGATTCACCCCTCCACTTT.

The CDR3, as DNA: TGTGCCAGCAGCCCTCGCAGGACAGGGGACACCGGGGAGCTGTTTTTT. This encodes CASSPRRTGDTGELFF. This chain uses TRBV9 with TRBJ2-2; 9 nucleotides agree with TRBD1. Germline-derived CDR1 and CDR2 are SGDLS and YYNGEE. The CDR3 spans 16 residues. V lost 4 bases, J lost 3 bases, and 7 bases stayed unmatched.

The genes are TRBV18 and TRBJ1-2; TRBD1 agrees at 8 bases. Germline CDR1 is KGHSH and CDR2 is LQKENI. J was trimmed by 6 bases and V by 4 bases; bases with no gene match: 4. This CDR3 comprises 13 residues. The CDR3 DNA follows: TGTGCCAGCTCACGTGGACAGGGCGATGGCTACACCTTC. This translates into CASSRGQGDGYTF.

This clone was seen a handful of times. This chain joins TRBV4-1 and TRBJ2-1; D unresolved. Trimming took off 1 base at V and 0 bases at J, with 10 bases between the two ends. Germline lookup yields CDR1 MGHRA and CDR2 YSYEKL. The CDR3 has 16 amino acids. This CDR3 is CASSQVDLISYNEQFF. CDR3 nucleotides: TGCGCCAGCAGCCAAGTTGATCTAATCTCCTACAATGAGCAGTTCTTC.

J is TRBJ2-5 and V is TRBV7-9; 12 bases align to TRBD1. V trimming: 3 bases; J trimming: 4 bases; junction bases outside the gene matches: 9. Germline-derived CDR1 and CDR2 are SEHNR and FQNEAQ (reference sequence). This CDR3 region has 17 residues. The CDR3 here is CASSFIPGTGGPETQYF. CDR3 bases: TGTGCCAGCAGCTTTATCCCGGGGACAGGGGGCCCAGAGACCCAGTACTTC.

V usage is TRBV28 and J usage is TRBJ1-4; D not resolved. Germline values: CDR1 MDHEN, CDR2 SYDVKM. V lost 5 bases and J 0 bases, leaving 7 bases between the germline ends. The CDR3 sequence is 14 residues long. In DNA form, the CDR3 reads TGTGCCAGCAGTGATAGCACAACTAATGAAAAACTGTTTTTT. Translating gives CASSDSTTNEKLFF.

V gene TRBV7-9 combines with J gene TRBJ1-2; 8 bases are shared with TRBD1. The trim removed 9 bases at V and 3 bases at J, leaving 9 bases unmatched. Germline CDR1 is SEHNR and CDR2 is FQNEAQ (reference sequence). The CDR3 runs 14 residues. The CDR3 here is CASGTGTGYYGYTF. The CDR3 DNA reads TGTGCCAGTGGGACCGGGACAGGCTACTATGGCTACACCTTC.

CDR3 residues: CASSLGRDRGPRSYGYTF. CDR3 DNA sequence: TGTGCCAGCAGCTTAGGCAGGGACAGGGGGCCTAGGTCTTATGGCTACACCTTC. The rearrangement uses TRBV7-8 and TRBJ1-2; 12 bases align to TRBD1. CDR3 length: 18 amino acids. The ends lost 1 base at V and 5 bases at J; junction bases unmatched: 11. The germline V gene has CDR1 SGHVS and CDR2 FQNEAQ.

The chain links TRBV30 to TRBJ1-2; TRBD1 is a possible D gene (6 bases). The CDR3 is 11 amino acids. Germline lookup yields CDR1 GTSNPN and CDR2 SVGIG (reference sequence). Trimming left V 3 bases short and J 8 bases short, with 10 bases between. CDR3 residues: CAWRIRGGYTF. CDR3 sequence (DNA): TGTGCCTGGAGGATCAGGGGCGGCTACACCTTC.

The CDR3 DNA follows: TGTGCCAGCAGCCAACGACAGCTCAATCAGCCCCAGCATTTT. It codes for CASSQRQLNQPQHF. The chain uses TRBV5-8 and TRBJ1-5; perhaps TRBD1 as D (5 bases). From germline, CDR1 is SGHTS and CDR2 YDEGEE. The V gene lost 4 bases and the J gene lost 3 bases, with 11 bases spanning the gap. The CDR3 contains 14 residues. Combining the CDR3 with reference TRBV5-8 and TRBJ1-5 gives the whole variable domain EAGVTQSPTHLIKTRGQQATLRCSPISGHTSVYWYQQALGLGLQFLLWYDEGEERNRGNFPPRFSGRQFPNYSSELNVNALELEDSALYLCASSQRQLNQPQHFGDGTRLSIL.